These T cell receptor beta chains were read from a single sample in a study of cytomegalovirus exposure and HLA in healthy donors. The protocol was immunoSEQ multiplex PCR, while the TCRdb copy is restricted to in-frame clones and leaves out a portion. Of some 130,000 clones listed, almost 85% were seen once; the top ten hold 25% to 30%. Sequencing was done on a sample of PBMCs. The receptors come from a man aged 30 to 39 in good health and CMV-seropositive. Both conserved end residues are part of each CDR3. The D gene is left open where the match is weak. Expanded clones get a size class; other rows say once, few or many, or leave the size out.

D gene	V gene	CDR3 length	clone size	J gene	CDR3 DNA	CDR3 protein
NA	TRBV2	14	NA	TRBJ2-1	TGTGCCAGCAGTGATTCAGCGTCTTACAATGAGCAGTTCTTC	CASSDSASYNEQFF
NA	TRBV7-8	14	NA	TRBJ2-6	TGTGCCAGCAGCACACCCCACGGGGCCAACGTCCTGACTTTC	CASSTPHGANVLTF
TRBD2	TRBV9	15	many	TRBJ2-7	TGTGCCAGCAGCCTAATCGGACTAGCGGGGGCCGAGCAGTACTTC	CASSLIGLAGAEQYF
NA	TRBV14	13	NA	TRBJ2-5	TGTGCCAGCAGCCAAGACGTCAGCGGGACCCAGTACTTC	CASSQDVSGTQYF
NA	TRBV12-2	15	NA	TRBJ2-1	TGTGCAAGTCGCTTAGGGGGACAGGGCATGGGTGAGCAGTTCTTC	CASRLGGQGMGEQFF
TRBD2	TRBV2	17	few	TRBJ2-7	TGTGCCAGCAGTGAATACGCTAGCGGAGTCCAAGTCTACGAGCAGTACTTC	CASSEYASGVQVYEQYF
NA	TRBV7-2	14	NA	TRBJ1-2	TGTGCCAGCAGCCGTAGTATCTCGGACTATGGCTACACATTC	CASSRSISDYGYTF
NA	TRBV1	18	once	TRBJ2-3	TGCACCAGCAGCCAAGACAGACTAGCGGGGGCGACTAGAGATACGCAGTATTTT	CTSSQDRLAGATRDTQYF
TRBD1	TRBV2	13	NA	TRBJ1-2	TGTGCCAGCAGCGAACAGGGGGCCCGTGGCTACACCTTC	CASSEQGARGYTF
TRBD1	TRBV9	15	few	TRBJ2-7	TGTGCCAGCAGCGTAGAAGGACAGGGGGCCTACGAGCAGTACTTC	CASSVEGQGAYEQYF
NA	TRBV7-2	14	NA	TRBJ2-3	TGTGCCAGCAGCTTTAGCGGACTCACAGATACGCAGTATTTT	CASSFSGLTDTQYF
TRBD1	TRBV5-6	17	NA	TRBJ1-5	TGTGCCAGCAGCTTGTTCGGACAGGGTTGGAACAATCAGCCCCAGCATTTT	CASSLFGQGWNNQPQHF
NA	TRBV5-1	14	NA	TRBJ2-3	TGCGCCAGCAGCACAGGGCAAGGGGGAGATACGCAGTATTTT	CASSTGQGGDTQYF